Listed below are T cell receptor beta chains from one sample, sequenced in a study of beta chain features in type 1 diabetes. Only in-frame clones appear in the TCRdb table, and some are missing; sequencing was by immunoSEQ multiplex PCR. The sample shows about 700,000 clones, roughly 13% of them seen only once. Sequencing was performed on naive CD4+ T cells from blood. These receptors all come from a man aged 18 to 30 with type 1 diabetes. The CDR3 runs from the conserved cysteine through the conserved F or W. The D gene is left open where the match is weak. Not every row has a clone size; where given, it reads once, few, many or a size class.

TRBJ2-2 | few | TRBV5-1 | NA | CASSLGQTGELFF | TGCGCCAGCAGCTTGGGTCAGACCGGGGAGCTGTTTTTT
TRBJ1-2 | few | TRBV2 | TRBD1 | CASSQGADYGYTF | TGTGCCAGCAGTCAGGGGGCCGACTATGGCTACACCTTC
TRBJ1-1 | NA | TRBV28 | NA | CASTPPRANTEAFF | TGTGCCAGCACCCCCCCGAGGGCGAACACTGAAGCTTTCTTT
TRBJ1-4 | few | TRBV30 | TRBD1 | CAWNLAGGGEKLFF | TGTGCCTGGAACCTGGCAGGGGGAGGTGAAAAACTGTTTTTT
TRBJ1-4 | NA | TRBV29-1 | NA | CSAQTGTGNEKLFF | TGCAGCGCACAAACCGGGACTGGGAATGAAAAACTGTTTTTT
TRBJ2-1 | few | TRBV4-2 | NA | CASSQDLAREQFF | TGTGCCAGCAGCCAAGATCTAGCTCGGGAGCAGTTCTTC
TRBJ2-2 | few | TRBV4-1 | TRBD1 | CASSQEPGGETGELFF | TGCGCCAGCAGCCAAGAACCAGGGGGCGAAACCGGGGAGCTGTTTTTT
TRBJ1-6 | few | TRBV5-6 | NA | CASDGGSSYNSPLHF | TGTGCCAGCGACGGCGGGAGCTCCTATAATTCACCCCTCCACTTT
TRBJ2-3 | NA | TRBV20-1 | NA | CSASLSDTQYF | TGCAGTGCTTCTCTATCAGATACGCAGTATTTT
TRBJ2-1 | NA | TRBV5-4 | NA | CASSLAPPGSLYNEQFF | TGTGCCAGCAGCTTGGCCCCGCCGGGGTCCCTGTACAATGAGCAGTTCTTC
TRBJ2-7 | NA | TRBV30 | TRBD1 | CAWSGQGVSEQYF | TGTGCCTGGAGTGGACAGGGGGTGAGTGAGCAGTACTTC
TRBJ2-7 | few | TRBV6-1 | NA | CASSGRRGTSYEQYF | TGTGCCAGCAGTGGTAGGCGGGGAACCTCCTACGAGCAGTACTTC
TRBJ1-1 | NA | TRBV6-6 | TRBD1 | CASIPTGGKNTEAFF | TGTGCCAGCATCCCGACAGGGGGAAAGAACACTGAAGCTTTCTTT
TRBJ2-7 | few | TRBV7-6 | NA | CASSPLTVYEQYF | TGTGCCAGCAGTCCCTTGACGGTCTACGAGCAGTACTTC
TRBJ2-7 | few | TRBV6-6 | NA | CASSYPNEQYF | TGTGCCAGCAGTTACCCGAACGAGCAGTACTTC
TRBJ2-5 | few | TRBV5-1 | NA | CASSFASGIQETQYF | TGCGCCAGCAGCTTCGCCTCAGGGATCCAAGAGACCCAGTACTTC